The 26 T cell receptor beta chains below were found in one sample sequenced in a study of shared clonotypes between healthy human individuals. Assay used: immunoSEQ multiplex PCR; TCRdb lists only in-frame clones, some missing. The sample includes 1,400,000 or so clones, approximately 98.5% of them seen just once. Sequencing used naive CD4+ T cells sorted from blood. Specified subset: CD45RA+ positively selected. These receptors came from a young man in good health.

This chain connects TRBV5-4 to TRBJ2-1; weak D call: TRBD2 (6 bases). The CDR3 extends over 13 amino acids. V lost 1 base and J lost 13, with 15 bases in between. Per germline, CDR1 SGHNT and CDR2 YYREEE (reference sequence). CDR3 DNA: TGTGCCAGCAGCTTGTTCGGAGGGTCTAAACAGTTCTTC. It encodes CASSLFGGSKQFF.

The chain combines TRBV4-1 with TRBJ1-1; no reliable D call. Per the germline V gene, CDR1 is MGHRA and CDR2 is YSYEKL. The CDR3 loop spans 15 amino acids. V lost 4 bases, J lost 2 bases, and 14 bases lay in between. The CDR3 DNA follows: TGCGCCAGCAGCCCCAGGCCGGGTGAAAACACTGAAGCTTTCTTT. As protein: CASSPRPGENTEAFF.

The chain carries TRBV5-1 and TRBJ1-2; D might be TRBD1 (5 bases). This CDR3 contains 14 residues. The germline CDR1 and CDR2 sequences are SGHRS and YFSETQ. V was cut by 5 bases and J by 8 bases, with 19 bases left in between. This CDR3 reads CASSYEGRGDGYTF. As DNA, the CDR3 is TGCGCCAGCAGTTATGAGGGTAGGGGAGACGGCTACACCTTC. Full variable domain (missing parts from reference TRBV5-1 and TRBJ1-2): KAGVTQTPRYLIKTRGQQVTLSCSPISGHRSVSWYQQTPGQGLQFLFEYFSETQRNKGNFPGRFSGRQFSNSRSEMNVSTLELGDSALYLCASSYEGRGDGYTFGSGTRLTVV.

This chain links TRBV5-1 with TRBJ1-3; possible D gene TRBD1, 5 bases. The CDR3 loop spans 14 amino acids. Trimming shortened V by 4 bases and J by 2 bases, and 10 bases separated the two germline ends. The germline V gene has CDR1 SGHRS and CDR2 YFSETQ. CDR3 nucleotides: TGCGCCAGCAGCCGGGACCGCACTGGAAACACCATATATTTT. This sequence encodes CASSRDRTGNTIYF.

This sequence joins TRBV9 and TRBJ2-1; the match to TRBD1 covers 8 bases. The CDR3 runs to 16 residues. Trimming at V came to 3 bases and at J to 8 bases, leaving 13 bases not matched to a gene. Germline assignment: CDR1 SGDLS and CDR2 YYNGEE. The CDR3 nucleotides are TGTGCCAGCAGCGCAACCGGGACAGGTCTTTCTCATGAGCAGTTCTTC. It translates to CASSATGTGLSHEQFF.

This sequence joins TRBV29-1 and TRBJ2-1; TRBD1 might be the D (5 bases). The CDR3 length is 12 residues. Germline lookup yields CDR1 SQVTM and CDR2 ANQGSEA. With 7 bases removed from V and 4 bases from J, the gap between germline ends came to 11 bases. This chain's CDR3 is CSALRAYNEQFF. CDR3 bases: TGCAGCGCGCTCAGGGCTTACAATGAGCAGTTCTTC.

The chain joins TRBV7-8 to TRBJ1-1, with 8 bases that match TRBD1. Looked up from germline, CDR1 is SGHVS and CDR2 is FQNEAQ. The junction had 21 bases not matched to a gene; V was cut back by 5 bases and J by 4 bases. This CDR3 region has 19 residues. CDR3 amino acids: CASSALGGRGQGWSTEAFF. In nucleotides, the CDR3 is TGTGCCAGCAGCGCCCTAGGGGGCAGAGGACAGGGCTGGTCCACTGAAGCTTTCTTT. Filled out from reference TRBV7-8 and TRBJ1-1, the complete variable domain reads GAGVSQSPRYKVAKRGQDVALRCDPISGHVSLFWYQQALGQGPEFLTYFQNEAQLDKSGLPSDRFFAERPEGSVSTLKIQRTQQEDSAVYLCASSALGGRGQGWSTEAFFGQGTRLTVV.

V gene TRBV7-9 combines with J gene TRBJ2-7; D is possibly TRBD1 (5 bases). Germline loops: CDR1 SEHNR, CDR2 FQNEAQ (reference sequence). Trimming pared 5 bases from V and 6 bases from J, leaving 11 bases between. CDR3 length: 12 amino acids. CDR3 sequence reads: CASSTQGGEQYF. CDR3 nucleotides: TGTGCCAGCAGCACCCAGGGTGGCGAGCAGTACTTC.

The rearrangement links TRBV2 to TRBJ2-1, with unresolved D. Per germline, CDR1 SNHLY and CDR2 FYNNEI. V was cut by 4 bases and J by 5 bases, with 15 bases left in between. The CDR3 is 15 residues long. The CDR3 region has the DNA TGTGCCAGCAGTGGCCAGGTAGACAAAAACAATGAGCAGTTCTTC. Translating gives CASSGQVDKNNEQFF.

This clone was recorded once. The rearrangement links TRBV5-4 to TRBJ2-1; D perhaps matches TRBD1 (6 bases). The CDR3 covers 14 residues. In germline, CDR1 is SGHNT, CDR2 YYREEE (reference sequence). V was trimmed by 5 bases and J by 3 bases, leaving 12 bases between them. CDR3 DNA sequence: TGTGCCAGCAGACGGGACATTGGCTACAATGAGCAGTTCTTC. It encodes CASRRDIGYNEQFF.

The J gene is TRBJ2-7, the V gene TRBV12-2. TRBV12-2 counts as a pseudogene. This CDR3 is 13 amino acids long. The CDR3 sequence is CASRRRFMLEQYF. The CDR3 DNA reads TGTGCAAGTCGCCGTAGGTTTATGTTGGAGCAGTACTTC.

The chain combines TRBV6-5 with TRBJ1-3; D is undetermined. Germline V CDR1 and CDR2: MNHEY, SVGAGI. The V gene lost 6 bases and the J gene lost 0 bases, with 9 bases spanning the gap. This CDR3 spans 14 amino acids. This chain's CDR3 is CASSSFTSGNTIYF. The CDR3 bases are TGTGCCAGCAGCTCATTCACCTCTGGAAACACCATATATTTT.

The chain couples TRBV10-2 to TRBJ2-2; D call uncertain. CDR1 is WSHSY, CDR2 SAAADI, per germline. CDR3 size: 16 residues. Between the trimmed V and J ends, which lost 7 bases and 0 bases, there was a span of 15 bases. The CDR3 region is CASTLGNSANTGELFF. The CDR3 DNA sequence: TGCGCCAGCACCTTAGGAAATTCAGCGAACACCGGGGAGCTGTTTTTT.

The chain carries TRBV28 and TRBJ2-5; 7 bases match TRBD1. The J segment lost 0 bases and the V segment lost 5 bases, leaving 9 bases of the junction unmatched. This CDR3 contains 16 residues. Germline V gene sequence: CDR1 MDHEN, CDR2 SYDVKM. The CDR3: CASSPKGAGDQETQYF. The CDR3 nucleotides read TGTGCCAGCAGTCCCAAGGGGGCAGGAGACCAAGAGACCCAGTACTTC.

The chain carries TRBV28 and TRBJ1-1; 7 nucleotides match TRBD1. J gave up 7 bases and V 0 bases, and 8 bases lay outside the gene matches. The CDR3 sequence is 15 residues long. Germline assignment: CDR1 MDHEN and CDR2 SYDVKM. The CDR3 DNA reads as TGTGCCAGCAGTTTATGGTCAGGGGGGGCGAATGAAGCTTTCTTT. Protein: CASSLWSGGANEAFF. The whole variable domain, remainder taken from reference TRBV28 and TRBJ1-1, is DVKVTQSSRYLVKRTGEKVFLECVQDMDHENMFWYRQDPGLGLRLIYFSYDVKMKEKGDIPEGYSVSREKKERFSLILESASTNQTSMYLCASSLWSGGANEAFFGQGTRLTVV.

The chain's CDR3 is CASSYETSGANVLTF. The CDR3 DNA sequence: TGTGCCAGCAGTTATGAGACCTCTGGGGCCAACGTCCTGACTTTC. The chain combines TRBV6-5 with TRBJ2-6; D unresolved. Germline CDR1 and CDR2: MNHEY and SVGAGI. Deletions cut 3 bases from V and 0 bases from J, with 6 bases between. CDR3 length equals 15 residues.

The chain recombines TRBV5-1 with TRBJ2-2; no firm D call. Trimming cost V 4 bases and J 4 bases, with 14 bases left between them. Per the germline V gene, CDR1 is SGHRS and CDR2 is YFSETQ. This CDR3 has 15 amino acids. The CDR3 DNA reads TGCGCCAGCAGCCCGACCCCGTCAAGCACCGGGGAGCTGTTTTTT. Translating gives CASSPTPSSTGELFF.

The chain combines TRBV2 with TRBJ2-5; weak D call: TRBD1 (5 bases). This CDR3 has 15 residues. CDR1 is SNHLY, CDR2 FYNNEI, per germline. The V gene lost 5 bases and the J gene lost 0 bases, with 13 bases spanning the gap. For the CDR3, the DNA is TGTGCCAGCAGTTCCCGACAGACGTACCAAGAGACCCAGTACTTC. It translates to CASSSRQTYQETQYF.

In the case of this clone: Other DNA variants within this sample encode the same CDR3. DNA for the CDR3: TGCGCCAGCAGCTTGGCCGCGCCCTACGAGCAGTACTTC. It codes for CASSLAAPYEQYF. The chain has TRBV5-1 and TRBJ2-7; D not certain. The germline CDR1 and CDR2 sequences are SGHRS and YFSETQ. The V gene lost 0 bases and the J gene lost 2 bases, with 6 bases spanning the gap. This CDR3 spans 13 amino acids.

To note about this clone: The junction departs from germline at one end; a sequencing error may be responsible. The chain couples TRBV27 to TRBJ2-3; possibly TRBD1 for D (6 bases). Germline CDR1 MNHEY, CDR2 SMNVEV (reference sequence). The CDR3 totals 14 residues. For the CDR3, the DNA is TGTGCCAGCAGTTTAACGTCTCCCAGGGGACGCTTCAATTTT. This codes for CASSLTSPRGRFNF.

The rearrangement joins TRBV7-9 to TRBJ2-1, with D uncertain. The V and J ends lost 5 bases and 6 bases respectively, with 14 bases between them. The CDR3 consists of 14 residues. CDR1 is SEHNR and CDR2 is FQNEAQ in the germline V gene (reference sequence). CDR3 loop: CASSLRTVSNEQFF. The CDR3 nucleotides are TGTGCCAGCAGCCTTCGGACCGTCAGCAATGAGCAGTTCTTC.

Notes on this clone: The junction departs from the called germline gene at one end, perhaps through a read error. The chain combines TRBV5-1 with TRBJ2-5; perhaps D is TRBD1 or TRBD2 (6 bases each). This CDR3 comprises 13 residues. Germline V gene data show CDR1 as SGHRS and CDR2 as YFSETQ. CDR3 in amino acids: CASTLGGGETQYF. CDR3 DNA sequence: TGCGCCAGCACCTTGGGGGGCGGAGAGACCCAGTACTTC.

This CDR3 reads CASRSTDSGPWNEQFF. Here the CDR3 DNA reads TGCGCCAGCAGGTCAACGGATAGCGGGCCCTGGAATGAGCAGTTCTTC. The chain links TRBV10-2 to TRBJ2-1; 7 positions agree with TRBD2. Germline V gene data show CDR1 as WSHSY and CDR2 as SAAADI. The CDR3 loop spans 16 amino acids. Trimming took 6 bases from V and 7 from J; bases not matched to a gene: 15.

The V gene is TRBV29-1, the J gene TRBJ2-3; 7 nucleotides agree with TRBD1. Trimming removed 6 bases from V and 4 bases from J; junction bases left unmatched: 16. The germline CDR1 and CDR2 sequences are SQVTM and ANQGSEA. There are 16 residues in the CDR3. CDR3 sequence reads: CSVQKLTGVWADTQYF. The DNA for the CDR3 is TGCAGCGTCCAAAAACTCACAGGGGTTTGGGCAGATACGCAGTATTTT.

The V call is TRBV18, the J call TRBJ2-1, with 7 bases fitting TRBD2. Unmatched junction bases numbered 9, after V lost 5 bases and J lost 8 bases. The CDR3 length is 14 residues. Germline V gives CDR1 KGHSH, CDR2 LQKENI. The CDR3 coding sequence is TGTGCCAGCTCATTTTACCAAAGCGGGGATGAGCAGTTCTTC. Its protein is CASSFYQSGDEQFF.

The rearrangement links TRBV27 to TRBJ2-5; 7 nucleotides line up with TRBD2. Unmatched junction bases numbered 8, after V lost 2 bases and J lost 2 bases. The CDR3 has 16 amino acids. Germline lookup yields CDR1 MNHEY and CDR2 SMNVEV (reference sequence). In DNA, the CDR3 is TGTGCCAGCAGTTTAATAGCGGGTAGGATTCAAGAGACCCAGTACTTC. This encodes CASSLIAGRIQETQYF.